These T cell receptor beta chains were read from a single sample in a study of cytomegalovirus exposure and HLA in healthy donors. Method: immunoSEQ multiplex PCR; TCRdb's copy keeps in-frame clones and lacks some. The table has under 150,000 clones, roughly 80% seen once. The sample taken for sequencing was PBMCs. These receptors all stem from a woman in her 40s in good health and CMV-seropositive. Each CDR3 is given with its conserved first and last residue. D genes are given only for firm matches. Size tells how often a clone was seen (once, few, many) or the class of an expanded clone, and some rows leave it out.

j_call v_call d_call clone_size cdr3_aa cdr3_nt
TRBJ2-5 TRBV7-9 TRBD2 few CASSPIVGSGKRETQYF TGTGCCAGCAGCCCCATTGTGGGTAGCGGGAAGCGAGAGACCCAGTACTTC
TRBJ2-3 TRBV29-1 NA NA CSGGHPPDTQYF TGCAGCGGTGGACATCCTCCGGATACGCAGTATTTT
TRBJ2-7 TRBV9 NA NA CASSEQPSSYEQYF TGTGCCAGCAGCGAACAGCCTTCCTCCTACGAGCAGTACTTC
TRBJ1-4 TRBV6-1 TRBD1 NA CASSTVTGVGEKLFF TGTGCCAGCAGCACAGTGACAGGGGTGGGTGAAAAACTGTTTTTT
TRBJ2-5 TRBV5-4 TRBD2 NA CASADSGGARETQYF TGTGCCAGCGCAGACAGCGGGGGGGCGAGGGAGACCCAGTACTTC
TRBJ1-4 TRBV6-5 NA NA CASSYFGGEGEKLFF TGTGCCAGCAGTTACTTTGGGGGCGAAGGGGAAAAACTGTTTTTT
TRBJ2-1 TRBV7-2 TRBD2 NA CASSPGLAAYNEQFF TGTGCCAGCAGCCCAGGACTAGCGGCCTACAATGAGCAGTTCTTC
TRBJ1-2 TRBV19 NA NA CASRTGSRGYTF TGTGCCAGTAGAACAGGGTCGCGCGGCTACACCTTC
TRBJ1-6 TRBV19 TRBD1 NA CASSSGTVGSPLHF TGTGCCAGTAGCTCCGGGACAGTCGGTTCACCCCTCCACTTT
TRBJ2-5 TRBV9 TRBD2 once CASSLGPSGGQETQYF TGTGCCAGCAGCTTGGGGCCTAGCGGGGGCCAAGAGACCCAGTACTTC
TRBJ1-2 TRBV19 NA NA CASSISTGYGYTF TGTGCCAGTAGTATAAGTACAGGGTACGGCTACACCTTC
TRBJ2-7 TRBV29-1 NA NA CSAYSFYEQYF TGCAGCGCCTACAGCTTCTACGAGCAGTACTTC
TRBJ2-1 TRBV19 TRBD2 NA CASSGRGEDEQFF TGTGCCAGTAGTGGGAGGGGTGAGGATGAGCAGTTCTTC
TRBJ2-7 TRBV30 TRBD1 NA CAWSPQGGEQYF TGTGCCTGGAGTCCACAGGGGGGCGAGCAGTACTTC
TRBJ1-1 TRBV6-5 TRBD1 NA CASSVQGGDTEAFF TGTGCCAGCAGTGTACAGGGGGGGGACACTGAAGCTTTCTTT
TRBJ2-7 TRBV5-1 NA NA CASSLALSRYEQYF TGCGCCAGCAGCTTGGCCCTGAGCCGATACGAGCAGTACTTC
TRBJ1-1 TRBV6-1 NA NA CASSEALSTFGAFF TGTGCCAGCAGTGAAGCGCTTTCCACATTTGGAGCTTTCTTT
TRBJ2-7 TRBV11-3 TRBD2 NA CASSFNPGGEQYF TGTGCCAGCAGCTTCAACCCGGGGGGAGAGCAGTACTTC
TRBJ2-7 TRBV6-6 NA NA CASSSPGSHYEQYF TGTGCCAGCAGTTCCCCGGGGTCCCACTACGAGCAGTACTTC
TRBJ2-3 TRBV20-1 NA once CSASLGDTQYF TGCAGTGCTAGCCTAGGAGATACGCAGTATTTT
TRBJ1-2 TRBV28 NA NA CASRAGQINYGYTF TGTGCCAGCAGGGCCGGACAGATAAACTATGGCTACACCTTC
TRBJ2-1 TRBV5-3 TRBD2 NA CARTTGGGGSYNEQFF TGTGCCAGAACCACTGGGGGGGGAGGTTCCTACAATGAGCAGTTCTTC
TRBJ2-1 TRBV7-9 TRBD1 NA CASSLAGGAYEQFF TGTGCCAGCAGCTTAGCAGGGGGCGCATATGAGCAGTTCTTC
TRBJ1-4 TRBV11-2 NA NA CASSLEDRPNEKLFF TGTGCCAGCAGCTTAGAAGACAGACCTAATGAAAAACTGTTTTTT
TRBJ2-3 TRBV6-1 NA NA CASSGGVGTDTQYF TGTGCCAGCAGTGGCGGGGTTGGCACAGATACGCAGTATTTT
TRBJ2-5 TRBV25-1 NA NA CASSEMGASETQYF TGTGCCAGCAGTGAAATGGGGGCCTCAGAGACCCAGTACTTC
TRBJ1-3 TRBV19 TRBD1 NA CASGDRGPGNTIYF TGTGCCAGCGGGGACAGGGGGCCTGGAAACACCATATATTTT
TRBJ2-5 TRBV27 TRBD1 NA CASAQGDQETQYF TGTGCCAGCGCCCAGGGGGACCAAGAGACCCAGTACTTC
TRBJ2-5 TRBV14 NA NA CASSQIKSAQETQYF TGTGCCAGCAGCCAAATCAAGAGCGCTCAAGAGACCCAGTACTTC
TRBJ1-1 TRBV5-1 NA NA CASSSYRGNTEAFF TGCGCCAGCAGCTCTTATCGGGGGAACACTGAAGCTTTCTTT
TRBJ1-5 TRBV7-8 TRBD1 NA CASSLGKGATTPQHF TGTGCCAGCAGCTTGGGTAAGGGGGCTACGACGCCCCAGCATTTT
TRBJ2-7 TRBV5-1 TRBD1 NA CASSSDGTGPYEQYF TGCGCCAGCAGCTCCGACGGGACAGGGCCCTACGAGCAGTACTTC
TRBJ1-1 TRBV5-8 NA NA CASSLPGFF TGTGCCAGCAGCCTCCCGGGTTTCTTT
TRBJ2-7 TRBV5-6 TRBD2 NA CASSLGLADYEQYF TGTGCCAGCAGCCTCGGACTAGCGGACTACGAGCAGTACTTC
TRBJ1-5 TRBV10-1 NA NA CASSESILSGSSNQLQHF TGCGCCAGCAGTGAGTCGATTCTGTCGGGGTCTAGCAATCAGCTCCAGCATTTT
TRBJ1-2 TRBV6-5 NA NA CASSYSKVAGDGYTF TGTGCCAGCAGTTACTCGAAGGTGGCAGGGGATGGCTACACCTTC
TRBJ2-7 TRBV6-5 TRBD2 NA CASSKLAGATYEQYF TGTGCCAGCAGCAAACTAGCGGGGGCCACCTACGAGCAGTACTTC
TRBJ2-3 TRBV7-7 TRBD1 NA CASSSSGTDTDTQYF TGTGCCAGCAGCTCTTCCGGGACAGACACAGATACGCAGTATTTT
TRBJ1-4 TRBV4-2 TRBD1 NA CASSPQVGGDEKLFF TGTGCCAGCAGCCCGCAGGTAGGGGGCGATGAAAAACTGTTTTTT
TRBJ1-1 TRBV27 TRBD1 few CASRPGQGLSAFF TGTGCCAGCAGGCCGGGACAGGGTCTTTCAGCTTTCTTT